This T cell receptor beta chain was identified in a study of response to subunit inactivated influenza vaccine. General study results and limits: The authors suggested that every seasonal influenza vaccination recruits few new T cells.

Trimming at V came to 0 bases and at J to 3 bases, leaving 6 bases not matched to a gene. CDR1 and CDR2 from the germline V gene are LGHNA and YSLEER. The CDR3 has 16 residues. Worth noting for this clonotype: Its antigen is unknown.

One entry per CDR3 protein results from TCRdb running MiXCR on the RT-PCR reads. The sample yields hundreds of thousands of distinct CDR3 sequences, approximately 24% seen once. The material was CD4+ T cells sorted from PBMCs, obtained roughly 5 days after vaccination. The clonotype was recovered from a man in his fifties who received an inactivated influenza vaccine. The rearrangement joins TRBV4-3 to TRBJ2-7; 9 positions match TRBD2. CDR3: CASSQDFLAGSYEQYF. In nucleotides, the CDR3 is TGCGCCAGCAGCCAAGATTTCCTAGCGGGAAGCTACGAGCAGTACTTC.